This T cell receptor (beta chain) was recovered during a study of identifying expanded T cells in peripheral blood. To note about this clone: Its antigen is unidentified.

Germline V gene sequence: CDR1 MGHRA, CDR2 YSYEKL. Between the trimmed V and J ends, which lost 0 bases and 5 bases, there was a span of 19 bases. CDR3 length: 17 residues. Repertoires were generated with immunoSEQ multiplex PCR, while TCRdb's copy carries only in-frame clones and drops some. The sample has around 99,000 clones; around 90% are singletons. Findings of the study overall: Over two and four weeks, about 16 and 19 clones changed, versus around 1.2 between replicates.

This clonotype originated in a person aged 18-69 years in good health. Sample: blood. This sequence joins TRBV4-1 and TRBJ1-2; D is unclear. This CDR3 is CASSQEETVHAGYGYTF. Written as DNA, the CDR3 is TGCGCCAGCAGCCAAGAAGAAACAGTACATGCGGGGTATGGCTACACCTTC.